This T cell receptor beta chain was observed in a study of T cell repertoires in cytomegalovirus infection. Study at large: Matching HLA type, along with CMV infection, was indicated by public TCR beta signatures. Points from the study as a whole: Cumulative public TCR beta family frequency identified CMV carriers with the relevant HLA. The ex vivo response was dominated by HLA-C-restricted CMV-specific TCR beta clonotypes.

TCRdb re-called the reads through MiXCR, storing one row per CDR3 protein. The sample carries some 180,000 distinct CDR3 sequences, 17% recorded once. The J segment lost 5 bases and the V segment lost 5 bases, leaving 5 bases of the junction unmatched. The germline V gene has CDR1 SNHLY and CDR2 FYNNEI. The CDR3 totals 15 residues. The sample holds a few counts of this clonotype. Antigen unknown. Sequenced: CD8+ T cells from PBMCs. The TCR sequence derives from a human donor in good health (CMV status not recorded). Some clones in this sample may be carry-over from other donors' samples. The gene calls are TRBV2 and TRBJ2-1; 11 bases map to TRBD2. CDR3 loop: CASSQLAGGHNEQFF. The CDR3 DNA sequence: TGTGCCAGCAGTCAGCTAGCGGGGGGCCACAATGAGCAGTTCTTC.